Sequencing of this T cell receptor beta chain was carried out in a study of long-term antiretroviral therapy in people with HIV (dated by TCRdb to about 2022). Describing the broader study: The earliest samples were collected about a decade before the 2015 WHO recommendation for immediate ART, when ART was typically delayed until CD4 counts fell. This retrospective serial study examined whether starting ART and sustained HIV suppression were associated with changes in the composition and diversity of the TRB repertoire in peripheral blood. From some 27 adults with confirmed HIV infection, the cohort provided around 180 cryopreserved PBMC samples, gathered serially across a mean of approximately six years (range 1-12). About two fifths of the roughly 30 participants with HIV were female. Test extractions of a monoclonal T-cell line alongside approximately 36 polyclonal samples showed no cross-contamination during QIAcube processing. General conclusions and limits of the study: Owing to limited PBMC availability, only the TCR beta chain was sequenced, without alpha chain pairing. Because cell numbers in pre-ART samples were limited, unsorted PBMC were profiled instead of sorted CD4+ and CD8+ T cells. Inferences about post-ART repertoire changes were limited because no data were available on ART adherence, viral resistance or therapy changes. Starting ART was linked to a significant rise in TRB diversity, yet even with long-term ART the diversity remained significantly lower than in transplant donor controls. At every time point, the repertoire was dominated by expanded TRB clones first identified before ART initiation, although this dominance fluctuated and, in many PLHIV, declined after ART. HIV repertoires had narrower CDR3 length ranges than controls, and the network structure suggested an antigen-experienced repertoire that shifted only slightly toward naive after ART. The samples were dated from 2004 to 2017, and the ART regimens that were used may be less effective than current ART regimens.

Worth noting for this clone: It has no known antigen specificity. Base qualities are not provided; no much larger clone lies one nucleotide away.

Inclusion was restricted to participants for whom at least one PBMC sample before ART initiation and at least two post-ART samples were available. Every participant with HIV received treatment in the United States of America. Before DNA extraction, cryopreserved samples of about 1-11 million PBMC were thawed and then washed. At the time of the earliest PBMC sample for each participant with HIV, ages ranged from roughly 20 to 60 years. PBMC samples were contributed by each participant from 1-4 timepoints before ART initiation and 2-8 timepoints after ART initiation, with a median of 7 samples. For every participant, serial HIV viral load, CD4+ T-cell count, ART history and demographic data were obtained. Using a Qiagen kit on a QIAcube, genomic DNA was extracted from unsorted PBMC, with samples processed in batches of 12. The immunoSEQ hsTCRB v3.0 assay was used at survey level resolution to sequence the TRB variable region. The targeted TRB sequencing depth was about 40,000-50,000 T-cell genomes per sample. TRB libraries were pooled and sequenced on an Illumina MiSeq using a v3 150-cycle kit. As for the authors' bioinformatics: Analysis of repertoires was carried out in R inside a reproducible Nextflow workflow spanning QC, data transformation and analysis. LymphoSeq2, an R package for exploring AIRR-Seq data, was used to implement the custom analyses. A handful of samples that produced fewer than 5000 total TRB sequences were removed, so 150 to 200 HIV repertoires were analyzed. Among the approximately 180 retained HIV repertoires, about 57 were collected before ART initiation and approximately 130 were collected after ART initiation. Repertoires were downsampled to 5000 TRB nucleotide sequences, with summary statistics averaged over 100 downsampling iterations. The analysis kept only TRB sequences whose CDR3 regions were at least seven amino acids long. Two measures captured diversity: a Shannon entropy-derived clonality score and the Gini coefficient. In the repertoire networks, any two of the top 5000 CDR3 amino acid sequences were connected whenever the two sequences differed by an edit distance of one. For TRB CDR3 amino acid sequences, antigen specificity groups and MHC restriction were predicted with GLIPH2. To flag known CMV, EBV, HIV or tissue antigen associations, CDR3 amino acid sequences were matched against VDJdb and McPAS-TCR. Pre-ART, post-ART and control groups were compared with Wilcoxon signed-rank tests and Holm-Bonferroni correction. TCRdb mirrors the immuneACCESS table, restricted to in-frame sequences. Some clones are absent from its copies; in checked studies, under half trace to an unresolved V gene, and the reason for the others is unknown. The DNA gave D and trimming, while V, J and clone size come from that table. The sample records about 44,000 clones, about 96% of which are singletons. The leading ten clones occupy 2.7% of the sample.

As encoded in the germline V gene, CDR1 is SGHDT while CDR2 is YYEEEE. V is clipped by 0 bases and J by 5 bases, and the sequence between their germline boundaries is 12 bases long. From cysteine to phenylalanine, the CDR3 is 15 amino acids long. Kept here is only the CDR3 DNA, which spans 45 bases and is read in frame from base 1. The chain is encoded by TRBV5-6 joined to TRBJ2-1; the best D guess is TRBD1, with 6 bases matching. The sequencing here drew on unsorted PBMCs, taken 3.7 years after starting antiretroviral therapy. This sequence originates from a woman between 50 and 59 years old with HIV. The nucleotides read TGTGCCAGCAGCTTGGGGTGGGGGCTAAACAATGAGCAGTTCTTC. Its product reads: CASSLGWGLNNEQFF. Full variable domain (CDR3 extended with the reference TRBV5-6 and TRBJ2-1 proteins): DAGVTQSPTHLIKTRGQQVTLRCSPKSGHDTVSWYQQALGQGPQFIFQYYEEEERQRGNFPDRFSGHQFPNYSSELNVNALLLGDSALYLCASSLGWGLNNEQFFGPGTRLTVL.